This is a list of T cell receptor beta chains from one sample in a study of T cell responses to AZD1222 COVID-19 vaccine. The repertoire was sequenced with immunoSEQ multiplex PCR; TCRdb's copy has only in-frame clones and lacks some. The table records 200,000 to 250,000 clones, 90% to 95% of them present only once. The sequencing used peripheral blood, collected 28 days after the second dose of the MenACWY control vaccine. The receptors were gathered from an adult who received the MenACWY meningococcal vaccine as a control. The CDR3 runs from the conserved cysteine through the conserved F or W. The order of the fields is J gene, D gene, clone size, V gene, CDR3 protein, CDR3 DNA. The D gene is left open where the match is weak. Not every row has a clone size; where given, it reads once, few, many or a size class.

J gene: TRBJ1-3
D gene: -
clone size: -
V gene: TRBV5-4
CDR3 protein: CASSTDRGFSSGNTIYF
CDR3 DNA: TGTGCCAGCAGTACTGACCGGGGCTTCAGCTCTGGAAACACCATATATTTT

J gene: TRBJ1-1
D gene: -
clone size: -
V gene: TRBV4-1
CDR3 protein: CASSHPAQRNTEAFF
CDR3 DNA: TGCGCCAGCAGCCATCCCGCGCAGAGAAACACTGAAGCTTTCTTT

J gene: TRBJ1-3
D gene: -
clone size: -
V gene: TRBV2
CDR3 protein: CASSEAPLGNTIYF
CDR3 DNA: TGTGCCAGCAGTGAAGCGCCTCTTGGAAACACCATATATTTT

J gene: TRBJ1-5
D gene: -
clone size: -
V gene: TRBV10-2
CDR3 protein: CASSTASNQPQHF
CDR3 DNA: TGCGCCAGCAGTACAGCAAGCAATCAGCCCCAGCATTTT

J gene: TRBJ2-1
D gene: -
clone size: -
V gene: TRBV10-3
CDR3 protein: CAISSTRGNEQFF
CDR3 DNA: TGTGCCATCAGTTCGACAAGGGGCAATGAGCAGTTCTTC

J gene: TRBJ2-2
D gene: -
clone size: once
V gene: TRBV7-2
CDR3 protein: CASSLGGGHYGELFF
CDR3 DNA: TGTGCCAGCAGCTTAGGCGGTGGGCATTACGGGGAGCTGTTTTTT

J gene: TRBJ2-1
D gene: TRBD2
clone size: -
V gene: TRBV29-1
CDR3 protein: CRVDAGPGGGNEQFF
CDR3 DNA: TGCCGCGTTGACGCGGGGCCCGGGGGGGGCAATGAGCAGTTCTTC

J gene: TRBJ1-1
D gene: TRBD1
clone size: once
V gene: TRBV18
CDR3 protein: CASSASTGDTEAFF
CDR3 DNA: TGTGCCAGCTCGGCCTCTACAGGGGACACTGAAGCTTTCTTT

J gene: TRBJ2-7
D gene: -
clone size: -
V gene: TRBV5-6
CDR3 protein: CASSLYGAYEQYF
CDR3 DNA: TGTGCCAGCAGCTTGTACGGAGCCTACGAGCAGTACTTC

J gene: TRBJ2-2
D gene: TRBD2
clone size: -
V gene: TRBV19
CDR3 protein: CASRLAGTPGELFF
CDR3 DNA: TGTGCCAGTAGACTAGCGGGGACTCCAGGGGAGCTGTTTTTT

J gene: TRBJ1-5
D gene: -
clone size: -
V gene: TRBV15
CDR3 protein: CATSRDSGIQPQHF
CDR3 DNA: TGTGCCACCAGCAGAGATAGCGGGATTCAGCCCCAGCATTTT

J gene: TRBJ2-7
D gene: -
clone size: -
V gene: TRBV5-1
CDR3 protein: CASSLAGNQGSGAYEQYF
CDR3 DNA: TGCGCCAGCAGCTTGGCGGGTAACCAGGGCTCAGGGGCCTACGAGCAGTACTTC

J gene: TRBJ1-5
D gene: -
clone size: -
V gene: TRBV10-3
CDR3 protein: CAISEQENQPQHF
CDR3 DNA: TGTGCCATCAGTGAACAGGAGAATCAGCCCCAGCATTTT

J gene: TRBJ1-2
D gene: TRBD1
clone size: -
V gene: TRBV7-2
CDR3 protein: CASSLGTGLPYGYTF
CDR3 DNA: TGTGCCAGCAGCTTGGGGACAGGATTGCCCTATGGCTACACCTTC

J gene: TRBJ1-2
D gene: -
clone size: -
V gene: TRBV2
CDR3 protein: CASSGQINYGYTF
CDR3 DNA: TGTGCCAGCAGCGGACAGATTAACTATGGCTACACCTTC

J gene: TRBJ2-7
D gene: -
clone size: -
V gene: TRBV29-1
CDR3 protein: CSAHGTGSSYEQYF
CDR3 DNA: TGCAGCGCCCACGGGACGGGGAGCTCCTACGAGCAGTACTTC

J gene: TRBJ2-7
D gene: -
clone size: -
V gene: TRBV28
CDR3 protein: CASSPSLEQYF
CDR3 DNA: TGTGCCAGCAGTCCTAGTCTCGAGCAGTACTTC

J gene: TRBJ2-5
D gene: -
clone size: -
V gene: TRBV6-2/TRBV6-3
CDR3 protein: CASSLGGGQETQYF
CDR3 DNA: TGTGCCAGCAGCCTCGGGGGAGGCCAAGAGACCCAGTACTTC

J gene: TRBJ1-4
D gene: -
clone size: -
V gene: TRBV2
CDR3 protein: CASSEFQGHNEKLFF
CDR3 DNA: TGTGCCAGCAGTGAATTCCAGGGGCATAATGAAAAACTGTTTTTT

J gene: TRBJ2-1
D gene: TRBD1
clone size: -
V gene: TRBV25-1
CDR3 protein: CASSEEKGTGPRNEQFF
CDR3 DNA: TGTGCCAGCAGTGAAGAGAAGGGGACAGGGCCCCGTAATGAGCAGTTCTTC

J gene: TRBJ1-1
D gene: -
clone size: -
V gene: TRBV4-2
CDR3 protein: CASSQALGRGVENTEAFF
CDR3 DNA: TGTGCCAGCAGCCAAGCCCTGGGCAGGGGTGTAGAGAACACTGAAGCTTTCTTT

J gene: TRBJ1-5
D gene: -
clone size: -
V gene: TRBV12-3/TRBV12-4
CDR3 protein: CASSLRGNQPQHF
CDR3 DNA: TGTGCCAGCAGTTTACGGGGAAATCAGCCCCAGCATTTT

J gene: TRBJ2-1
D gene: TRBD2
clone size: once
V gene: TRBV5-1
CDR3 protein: CASSPKVRGGSSYNEQFF
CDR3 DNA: TGCGCCAGCAGCCCCAAGGTGCGGGGGGGGAGCTCCTACAATGAGCAGTTCTTC

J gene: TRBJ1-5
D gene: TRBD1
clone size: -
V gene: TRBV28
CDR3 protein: CASTTTGAGNQPQHF
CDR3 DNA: TGTGCCAGCACTACAACAGGGGCGGGCAATCAGCCCCAGCATTTT

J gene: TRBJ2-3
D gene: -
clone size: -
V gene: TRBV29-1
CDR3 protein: CSIQDGSTDTQYF
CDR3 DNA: TGCAGCATCCAGGACGGATCCACAGATACGCAGTATTTT

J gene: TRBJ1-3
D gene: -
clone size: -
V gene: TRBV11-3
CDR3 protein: CASTKQRGADGNTIYF
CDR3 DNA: TGTGCCAGCACCAAGCAAAGAGGGGCAGATGGAAACACCATATATTTT

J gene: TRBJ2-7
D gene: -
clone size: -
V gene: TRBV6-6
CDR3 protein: CASSYDYYEQYF
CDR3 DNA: TGTGCCAGCAGTTACGATTATTACGAGCAGTACTTC

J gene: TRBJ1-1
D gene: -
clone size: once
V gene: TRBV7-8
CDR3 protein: CASSPREGRNTEAFF
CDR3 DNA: TGTGCCAGCAGCCCCCGGGAGGGGAGGAACACTGAAGCTTTCTTT

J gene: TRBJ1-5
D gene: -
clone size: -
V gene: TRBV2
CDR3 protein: CASSSWTNQPQHF
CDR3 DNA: TGTGCCAGCAGTTCGTGGACTAATCAGCCCCAGCATTTT

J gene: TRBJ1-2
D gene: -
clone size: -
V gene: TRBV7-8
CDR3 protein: CASSLAEGDYGYTF
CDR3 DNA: TGTGCCAGCAGCTTAGCGGAGGGGGACTATGGCTACACCTTC

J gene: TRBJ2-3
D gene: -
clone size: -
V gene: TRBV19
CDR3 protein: CASRGGDTQYF
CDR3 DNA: TGTGCCTCAAGGGGCGGGGATACGCAGTATTTT

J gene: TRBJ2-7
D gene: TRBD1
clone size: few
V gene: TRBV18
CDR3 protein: CASSPPGQGGYEQYF
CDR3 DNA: TGTGCCAGCTCACCACCGGGACAGGGAGGCTACGAGCAGTACTTC

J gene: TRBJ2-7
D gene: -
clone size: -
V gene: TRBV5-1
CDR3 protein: CARTLQQGFTYEQYF
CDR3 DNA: TGCGCCAGAACCCTCCAACAGGGATTCACCTACGAGCAGTACTTC

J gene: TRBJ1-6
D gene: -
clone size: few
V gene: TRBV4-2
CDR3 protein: CASSQGAGVSPLHF
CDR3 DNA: TGTGCCAGCAGCCAAGGGGCAGGGGTTTCACCCCTCCACTTT

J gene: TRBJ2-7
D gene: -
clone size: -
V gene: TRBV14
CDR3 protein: CASSQEVFGEQYF
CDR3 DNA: TGTGCCAGCAGCCAGGAGGTTTTCGGCGAGCAGTACTTC

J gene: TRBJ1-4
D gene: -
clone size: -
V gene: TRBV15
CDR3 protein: CATSRDLGSGFF
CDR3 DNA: TGTGCCACCAGCAGAGATCTGGGCTCGGGGTTTTTT

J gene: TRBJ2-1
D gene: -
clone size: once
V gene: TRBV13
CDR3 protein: CASSQAGNEQFF
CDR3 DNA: TGTGCCAGCAGCCAGGCTGGCAATGAGCAGTTCTTC

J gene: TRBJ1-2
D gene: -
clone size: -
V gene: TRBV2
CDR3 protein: CASSEARAGDYGYTF
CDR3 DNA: TGTGCCAGCAGTGAAGCGCGTGCAGGCGACTATGGCTACACCTTC

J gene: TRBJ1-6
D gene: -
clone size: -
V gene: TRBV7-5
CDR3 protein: CVRSSSGLILPLHF
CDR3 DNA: TGTGTCAGAAGCTCTTCCGGGCTAATTTTACCCCTCCACTTT

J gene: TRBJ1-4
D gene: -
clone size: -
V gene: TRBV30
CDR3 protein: CAWSGQSNEKLFF
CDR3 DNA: TGTGCCTGGAGCGGGCAGAGCAATGAAAAACTGTTTTTT

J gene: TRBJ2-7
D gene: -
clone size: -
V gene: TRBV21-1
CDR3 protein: CASSTPPGPSYEQYF
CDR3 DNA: TGTGCCAGCAGCACTCCTCCGGGACCGAGCTACGAGCAGTACTTC

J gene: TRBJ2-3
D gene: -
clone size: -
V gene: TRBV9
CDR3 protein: CASSVPADTQYF
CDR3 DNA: TGTGCCAGCAGCGTACCCGCAGATACGCAGTATTTT

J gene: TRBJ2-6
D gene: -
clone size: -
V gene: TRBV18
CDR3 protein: CASSPRDRSGANVLTF
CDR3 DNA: TGTGCCAGCTCACCGAGGGATAGGTCTGGGGCCAACGTCCTGACTTTC

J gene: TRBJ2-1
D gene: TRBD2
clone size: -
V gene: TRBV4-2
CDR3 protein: CASSKGLAGRNEQFF
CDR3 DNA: TGTGCCAGCAGCAAGGGACTAGCGGGGAGAAATGAGCAGTTCTTC

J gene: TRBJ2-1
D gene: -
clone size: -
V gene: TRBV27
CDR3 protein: CASSFAGNEQFF
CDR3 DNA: TGTGCCAGCAGTTTTGCGGGGAATGAGCAGTTCTTC

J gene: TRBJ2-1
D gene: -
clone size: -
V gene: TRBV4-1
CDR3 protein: CASSPRTNNNEQFF
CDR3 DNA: TGCGCCAGCAGCCCACGGACAAATAACAATGAGCAGTTCTTC

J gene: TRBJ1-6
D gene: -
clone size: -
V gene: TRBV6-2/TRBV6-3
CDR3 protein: CASSYSGARYNSPLHF
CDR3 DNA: TGTGCCAGCAGTTACTCAGGGGCAAGGTACAATTCACCCCTCCACTTT

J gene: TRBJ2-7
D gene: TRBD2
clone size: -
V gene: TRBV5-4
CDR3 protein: CASRAGLAGDSYEQYF
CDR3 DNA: TGTGCCAGCAGGGCGGGACTAGCGGGGGACTCCTACGAGCAGTACTTC

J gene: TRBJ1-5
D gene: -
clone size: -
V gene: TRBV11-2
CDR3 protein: CASSAHQGNQPQHF
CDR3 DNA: TGTGCCAGCAGCGCGCACCAGGGAAACCAGCCCCAGCATTTT

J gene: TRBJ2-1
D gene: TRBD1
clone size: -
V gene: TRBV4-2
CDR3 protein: CASSVGDRNNEQFF
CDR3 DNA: TGTGCCAGCAGCGTGGGGGACAGAAACAATGAGCAGTTCTTC

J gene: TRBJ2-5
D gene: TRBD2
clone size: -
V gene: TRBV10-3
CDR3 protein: CAISISGRETQYF
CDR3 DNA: TGTGCCATCAGTATTAGCGGGAGAGAGACCCAGTACTTC

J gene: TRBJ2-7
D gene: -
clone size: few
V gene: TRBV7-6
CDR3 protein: CASSLRGTLDEQYF
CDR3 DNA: TGTGCCAGCAGCTTAAGGGGGACCTTAGACGAGCAGTACTTC

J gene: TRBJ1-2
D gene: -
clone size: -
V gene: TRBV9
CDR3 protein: CASSGWGYTF
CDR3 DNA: TGTGCCAGCAGCGGCTGGGGCTACACCTTC

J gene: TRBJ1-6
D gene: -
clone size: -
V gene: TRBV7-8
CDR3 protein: CASSSQNSPLHF
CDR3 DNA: TGTGCCAGCAGCTCTCAGAATTCACCCCTCCACTTT

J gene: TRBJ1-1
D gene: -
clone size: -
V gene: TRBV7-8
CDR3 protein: CASSFQPRDRGSEAFF
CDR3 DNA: TGTGCCAGCAGCTTTCAACCCAGGGATCGAGGATCTGAAGCTTTCTTT